The clone carrying this T cell receptor (beta chain) was seen only a few times. These data come from a study of response to subunit inactivated influenza vaccine. TCRdb itself ran the RT-PCR reads through MiXCR, one entry per CDR3 protein. The sample carries 500,000 to 700,000 distinct CDR3 sequences, approximately 22% recorded once. Losses at the gene ends were 3 bases for V and 5 bases for J; bases not matched to a gene: 17. The germline V gene encodes CDR1 MDHEN and CDR2 SYDVKM. The CDR3 is made up of 18 amino acids. The sample also formed part of further work on T cells expressing NK-cell markers. This second study notes: cDNA encoding TCR beta was synthesized via 5'RACE template switching incorporating UMIs. Among the eight sequenced donors, seven tested HCMV-seropositive and one tested seronegative. In several experiments, sorting was confined to alpha-beta TCR T cells through use of an anti-gamma-delta TCR antibody. For a handful of donors, these clonotypes were likewise the leading ones in the CD3+CD56-NKG2C+ fraction.

The chain is built from TRBV28 and TRBJ2-7; TRBD1 matches at 9 bases. The sequence was obtained from a man between 45 and 60 years old who received an inactivated influenza vaccine. The source was CD4+ T cells sorted from PBMCs, collected 11 to 12 days after vaccination. CDR3 loop: CASSFNLARTGASNEQYF. CDR3 DNA: TGTGCCAGCAGTTTTAATTTAGCTCGGACAGGGGCGTCCAACGAGCAGTACTTC.